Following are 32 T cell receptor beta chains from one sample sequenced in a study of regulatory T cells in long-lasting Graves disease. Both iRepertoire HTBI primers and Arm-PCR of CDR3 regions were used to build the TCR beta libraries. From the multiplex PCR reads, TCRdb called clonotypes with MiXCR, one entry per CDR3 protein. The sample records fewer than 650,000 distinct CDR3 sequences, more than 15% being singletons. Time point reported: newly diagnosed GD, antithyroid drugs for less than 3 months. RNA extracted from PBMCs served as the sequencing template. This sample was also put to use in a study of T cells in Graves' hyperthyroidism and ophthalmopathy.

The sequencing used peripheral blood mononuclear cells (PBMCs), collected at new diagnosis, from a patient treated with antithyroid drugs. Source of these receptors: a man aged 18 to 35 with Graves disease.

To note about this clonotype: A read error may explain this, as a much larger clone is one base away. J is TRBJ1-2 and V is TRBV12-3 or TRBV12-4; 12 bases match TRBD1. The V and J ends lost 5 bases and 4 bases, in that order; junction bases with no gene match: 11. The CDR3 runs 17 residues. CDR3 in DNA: TGTGCCAGCAGTCCCCGGGACAGGGGGCGTCCTCCCTATGGCTACACCTTC. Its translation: CASSPRDRGRPPYGYTF.

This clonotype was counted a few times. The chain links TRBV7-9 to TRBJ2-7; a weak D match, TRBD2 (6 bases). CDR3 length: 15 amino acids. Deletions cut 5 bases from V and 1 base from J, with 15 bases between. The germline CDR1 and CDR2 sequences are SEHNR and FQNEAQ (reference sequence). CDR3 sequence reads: CASSGLRETSYEQYF. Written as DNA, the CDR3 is TGTGCCAGCAGCGGGCTACGGGAGACTTCCTACGAGCAGTACTTC. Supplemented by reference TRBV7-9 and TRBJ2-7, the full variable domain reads DTGVSQNPRHKITKRGQNVTFRCDPISEHNRLYWYRQTLGQGPEFLTYFQNEAQLEKSRLLSDRFSAERPKGSFSTLEIQRTEQGDSAMYLCASSGLRETSYEQYFGPGTRLTVT.

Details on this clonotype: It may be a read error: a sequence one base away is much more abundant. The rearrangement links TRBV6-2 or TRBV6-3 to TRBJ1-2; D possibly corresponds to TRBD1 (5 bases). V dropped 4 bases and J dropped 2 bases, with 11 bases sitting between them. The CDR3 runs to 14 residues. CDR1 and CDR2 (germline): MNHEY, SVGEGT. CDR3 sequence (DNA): TGTGCCAGCAGTTTTCTCGGGGCAAACTATGGCTACACCTTC. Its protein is CASSFLGANYGYTF.

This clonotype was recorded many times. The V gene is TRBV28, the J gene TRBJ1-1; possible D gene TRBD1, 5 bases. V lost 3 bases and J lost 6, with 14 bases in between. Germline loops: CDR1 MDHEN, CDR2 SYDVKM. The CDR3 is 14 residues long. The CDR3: CASSFSGSGAEAFF. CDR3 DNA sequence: TGTGCCAGCAGTTTCTCAGGGTCCGGGGCTGAAGCTTTCTTT.

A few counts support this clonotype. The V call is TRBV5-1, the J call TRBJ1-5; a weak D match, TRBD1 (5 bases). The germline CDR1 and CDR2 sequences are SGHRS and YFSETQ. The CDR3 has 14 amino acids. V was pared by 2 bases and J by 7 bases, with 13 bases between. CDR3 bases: TGCGCCAGCAGCTTCGGAGGGGAGGGGCAGCCCCAGCATTTT. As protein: CASSFGGEGQPQHF.

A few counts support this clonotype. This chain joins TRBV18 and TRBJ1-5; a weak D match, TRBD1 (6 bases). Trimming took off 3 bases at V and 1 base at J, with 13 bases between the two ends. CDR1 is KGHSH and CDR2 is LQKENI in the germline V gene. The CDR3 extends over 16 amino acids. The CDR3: CASSPRGQPSNQPQHF. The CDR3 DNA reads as TGTGCCAGCTCACCGAGAGGACAGCCCAGCAATCAGCCCCAGCATTTT.

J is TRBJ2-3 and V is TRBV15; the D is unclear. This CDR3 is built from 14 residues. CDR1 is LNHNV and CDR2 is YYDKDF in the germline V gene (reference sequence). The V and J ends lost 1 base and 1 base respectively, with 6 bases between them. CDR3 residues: CATSRGSGTDTQYF. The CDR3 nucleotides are TGTGCCACCAGCAGAGGTTCAGGCACAGATACGCAGTATTTT.

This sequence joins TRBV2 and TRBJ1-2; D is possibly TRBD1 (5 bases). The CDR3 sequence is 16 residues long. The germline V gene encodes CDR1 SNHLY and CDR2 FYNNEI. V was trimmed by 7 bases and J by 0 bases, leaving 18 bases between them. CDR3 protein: CASKGSGHPANYGYTF. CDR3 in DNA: TGTGCCAGCAAGGGGTCGGGGCATCCAGCTAACTATGGCTACACCTTC.

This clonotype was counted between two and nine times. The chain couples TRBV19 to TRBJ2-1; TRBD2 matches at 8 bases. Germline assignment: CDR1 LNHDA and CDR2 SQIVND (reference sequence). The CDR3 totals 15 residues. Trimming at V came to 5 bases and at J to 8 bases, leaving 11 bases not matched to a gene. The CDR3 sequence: CASSEPPSGRDEQFF. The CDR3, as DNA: TGTGCCAGTAGTGAGCCCCCCAGCGGGAGAGATGAGCAGTTCTTC.

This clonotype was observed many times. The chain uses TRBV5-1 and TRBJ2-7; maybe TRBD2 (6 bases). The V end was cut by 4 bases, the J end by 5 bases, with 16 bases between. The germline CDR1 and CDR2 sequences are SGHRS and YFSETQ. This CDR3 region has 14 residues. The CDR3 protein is CASSGTGSTNEQYF. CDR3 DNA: TGCGCCAGCAGCGGCACCGGGAGCACTAACGAGCAGTACTTC.

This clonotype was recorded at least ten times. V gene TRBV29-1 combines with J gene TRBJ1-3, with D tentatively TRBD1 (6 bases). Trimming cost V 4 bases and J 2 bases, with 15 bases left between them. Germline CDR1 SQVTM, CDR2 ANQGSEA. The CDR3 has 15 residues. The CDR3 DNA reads TGCAGCGTTGGGGTTGGACAGAGCCCTGGAAACACCATATATTTT. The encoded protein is CSVGVGQSPGNTIYF.

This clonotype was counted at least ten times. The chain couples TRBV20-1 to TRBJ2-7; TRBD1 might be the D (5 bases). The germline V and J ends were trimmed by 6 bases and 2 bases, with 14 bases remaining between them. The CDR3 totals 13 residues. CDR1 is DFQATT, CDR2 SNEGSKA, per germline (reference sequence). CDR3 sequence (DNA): TGCAGTGCAAATGGACACGGAACCTACGAGCAGTACTTC. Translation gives CSANGHGTYEQYF.

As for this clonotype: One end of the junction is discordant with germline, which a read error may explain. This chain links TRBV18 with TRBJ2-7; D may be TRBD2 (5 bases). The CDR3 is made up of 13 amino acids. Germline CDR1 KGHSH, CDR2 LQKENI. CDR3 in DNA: TGTGCCAGCTCACCAGTGGCAGACTACAAGCAGTACTTC. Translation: CASSPVADYKQYF.

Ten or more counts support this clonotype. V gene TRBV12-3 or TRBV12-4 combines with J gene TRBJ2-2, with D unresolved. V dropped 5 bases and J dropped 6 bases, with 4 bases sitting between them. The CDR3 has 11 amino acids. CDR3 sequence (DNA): TGTGCCAGCAGTCGACCCGGGGAGCTGTTTTTT. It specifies CASSRPGELFF.

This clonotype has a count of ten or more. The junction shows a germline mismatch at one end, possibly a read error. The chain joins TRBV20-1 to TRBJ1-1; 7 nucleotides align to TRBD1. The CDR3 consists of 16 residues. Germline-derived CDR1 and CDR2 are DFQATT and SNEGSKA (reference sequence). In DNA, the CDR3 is TGCAGTGTTAGACCGGGACAGAGCTTCATGAACACTGAAGCTTTCTTT. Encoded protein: CSVRPGQSFMNTEAFF.

The CDR3 loop reads CASSLGRGRYNEQFF. The CDR3, as DNA: TGTGCCAGCAGCTTGGGCAGGGGGCGCTACAATGAGCAGTTCTTC. The V call is TRBV5-4, the J call TRBJ2-1; 8 bases align to TRBD1. J was trimmed by 3 bases and V by 0 bases; bases with no gene match: 2. Germline V CDR1 and CDR2: SGHNT, YYREEE (reference sequence). This CDR3 contains 15 residues.

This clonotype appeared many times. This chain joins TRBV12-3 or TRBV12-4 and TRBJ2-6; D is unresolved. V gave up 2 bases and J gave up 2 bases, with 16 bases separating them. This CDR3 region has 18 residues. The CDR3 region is CASSLFWVTRTGANVLTF. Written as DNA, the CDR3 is TGTGCCAGCAGTTTATTCTGGGTCACACGTACTGGGGCCAACGTCCTGACTTTC.

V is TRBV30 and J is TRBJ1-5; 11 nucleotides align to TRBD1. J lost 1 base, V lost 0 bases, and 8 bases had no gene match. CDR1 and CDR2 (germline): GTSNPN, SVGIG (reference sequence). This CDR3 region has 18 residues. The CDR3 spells CAWSVSRTGGGSNQPQHF. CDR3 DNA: TGTGCCTGGAGTGTATCCAGGACAGGGGGCGGGAGCAATCAGCCCCAGCATTTT.

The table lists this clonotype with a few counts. CDR3 DNA sequence: TGTGCCGCCTACAGTGCAACTAATGAAAAACTGTTTTTT. Residues: CAAYSATNEKLFF. The chain joins TRBV12-3 or TRBV12-4 to TRBJ1-4; D remains ambiguous. Between the trimmed V and J ends, which lost 11 bases and 0 bases, there was a span of 10 bases. This CDR3 is 13 amino acids long.

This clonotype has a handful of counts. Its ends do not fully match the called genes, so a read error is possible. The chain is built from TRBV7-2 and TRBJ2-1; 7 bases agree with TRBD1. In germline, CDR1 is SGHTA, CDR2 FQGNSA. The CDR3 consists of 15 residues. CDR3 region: CASSLARTGTNEQFF. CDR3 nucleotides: TGTGCCAGCAGCCTAGCACGGACAGGCACCAATGAGCAGTTCTTC.

In DNA, the CDR3 is TGTGCCAGTAGTACTCGGGACCCAAGCGGAAAACTGTTTTTT. It codes for CASSTRDPSGKLFF. The chain combines TRBV19 with TRBJ1-4, with TRBD1 as a possible D gene (5 bases). The CDR3 contains 14 residues. The V and J ends lost 4 bases and 10 bases respectively, with 16 bases between them. Germline V gene lookup returns CDR1 LNHDA and CDR2 SQIVND (reference sequence).

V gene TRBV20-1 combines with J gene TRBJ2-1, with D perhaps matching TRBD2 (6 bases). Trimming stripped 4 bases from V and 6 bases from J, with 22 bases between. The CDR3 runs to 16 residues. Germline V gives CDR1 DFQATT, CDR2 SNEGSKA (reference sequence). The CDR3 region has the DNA TGCAGTGCTAATGACGGGAGAAGGGTCATAGGCAATGAGCAGTTCTTC. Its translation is CSANDGRRVIGNEQFF.

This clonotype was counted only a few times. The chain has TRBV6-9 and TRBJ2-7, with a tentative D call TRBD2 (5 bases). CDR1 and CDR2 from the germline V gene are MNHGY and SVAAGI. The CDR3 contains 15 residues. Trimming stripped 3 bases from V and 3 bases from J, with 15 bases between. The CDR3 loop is CASSYLRTPHYEQYF. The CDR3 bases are TGTGCCAGCAGTTACCTGAGGACTCCTCACTACGAGCAGTACTTC.

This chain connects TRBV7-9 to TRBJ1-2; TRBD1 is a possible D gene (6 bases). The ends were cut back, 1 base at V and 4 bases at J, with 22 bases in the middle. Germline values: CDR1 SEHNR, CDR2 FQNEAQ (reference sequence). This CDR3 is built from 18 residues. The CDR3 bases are TGTGCCAGCAGCTTAGTCGTGGGCAGGGGTGCCATCCCCTATGGCTACACCTTC. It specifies CASSLVVGRGAIPYGYTF.

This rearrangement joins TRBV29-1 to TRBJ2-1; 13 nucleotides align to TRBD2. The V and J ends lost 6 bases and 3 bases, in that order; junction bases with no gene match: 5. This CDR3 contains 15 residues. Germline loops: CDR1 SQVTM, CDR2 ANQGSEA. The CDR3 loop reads CSVTGTSGDYNEQFF. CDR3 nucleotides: TGCAGCGTCACCGGGACTAGCGGGGACTACAATGAGCAGTTCTTC.

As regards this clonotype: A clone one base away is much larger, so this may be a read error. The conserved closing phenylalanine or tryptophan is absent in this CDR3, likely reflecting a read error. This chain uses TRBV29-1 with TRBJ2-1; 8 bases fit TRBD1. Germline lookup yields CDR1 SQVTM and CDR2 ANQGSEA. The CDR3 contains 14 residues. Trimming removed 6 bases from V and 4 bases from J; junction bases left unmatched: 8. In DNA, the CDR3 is TGCAGCGTCTCGCGGGACAGGAGATACAATGAGCAGTTCTCC. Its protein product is CSVSRDRRYNEQFS.

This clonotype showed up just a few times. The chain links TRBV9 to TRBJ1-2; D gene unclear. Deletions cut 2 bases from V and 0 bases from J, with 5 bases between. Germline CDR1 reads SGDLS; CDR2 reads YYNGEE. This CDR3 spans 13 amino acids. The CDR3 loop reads CASSVKTNYGYTF. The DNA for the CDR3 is TGTGCCAGCAGCGTTAAGACTAACTATGGCTACACCTTC.

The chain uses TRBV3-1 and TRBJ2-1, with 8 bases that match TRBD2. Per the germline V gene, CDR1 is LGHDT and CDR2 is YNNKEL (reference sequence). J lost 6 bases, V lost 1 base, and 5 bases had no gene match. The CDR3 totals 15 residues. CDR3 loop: CASSQAGTRGNEQFF. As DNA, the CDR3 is TGTGCCAGCAGCCAAGCTGGGACTAGGGGCAATGAGCAGTTCTTC.

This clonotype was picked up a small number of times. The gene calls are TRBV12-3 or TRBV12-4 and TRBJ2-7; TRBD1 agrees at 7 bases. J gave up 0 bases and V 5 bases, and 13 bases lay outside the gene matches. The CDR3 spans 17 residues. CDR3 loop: CASSGQAPDASSYEQYF. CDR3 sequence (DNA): TGTGCCAGCAGTGGACAGGCCCCAGACGCGAGCTCCTACGAGCAGTACTTC.

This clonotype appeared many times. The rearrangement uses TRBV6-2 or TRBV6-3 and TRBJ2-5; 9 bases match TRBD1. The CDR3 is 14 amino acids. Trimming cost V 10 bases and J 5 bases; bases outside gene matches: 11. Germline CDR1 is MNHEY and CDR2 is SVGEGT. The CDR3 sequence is CATLRDRARETQYF. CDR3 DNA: TGTGCCACCCTACGGGACAGGGCTAGGGAGACCCAGTACTTC.

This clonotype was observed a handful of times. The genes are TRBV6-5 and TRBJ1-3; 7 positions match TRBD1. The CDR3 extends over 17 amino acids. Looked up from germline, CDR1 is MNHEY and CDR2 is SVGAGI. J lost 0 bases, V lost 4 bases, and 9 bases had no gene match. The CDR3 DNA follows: TGTGCCAGCAGTTTCCAGGACAGGCGCCTCTCTGGAAACACCATATATTTT. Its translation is CASSFQDRRLSGNTIYF.

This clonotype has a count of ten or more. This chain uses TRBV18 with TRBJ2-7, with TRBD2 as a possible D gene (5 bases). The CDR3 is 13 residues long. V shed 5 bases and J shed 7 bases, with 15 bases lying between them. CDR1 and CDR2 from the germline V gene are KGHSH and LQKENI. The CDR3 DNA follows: TGTGCCAGCTCAGACGGGATTCGTAGGGAGCAGTACTTC. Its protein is CASSDGIRREQYF.